This T cell receptor beta chain emerged from a study of blood T cells in healthy people across ages (dated by TCRdb to between 2014 and 2017). With regard to the full study: In model experiments, roughly one uniquely barcoded TCR beta cDNA molecule per two T cells was captured by template switching. Age-related changes in TCR beta repertoire diversity were measured in the study by deep sequencing normalized with unique cDNA molecular identifiers. The donors were divided into four age groups: young (average around 17 years), middle-aged (approximately 41), aged (approximately 59) and long-lived (82). To avoid experimental bias, donors of different ages were spread randomly across the sequencing lanes. The study analyzed two additional independent replicas of 1 million unique cDNA reads from the same blood draw for two donors, one aged 18 to 29 and one aged 80 or older.

The junction carries 20 bases between V and J, which are trimmed by 8 bases and 6 bases respectively. Reading from cysteine to phenylalanine, the CDR3 counts 14 amino acids. The DNA shown is the 42-base CDR3, in frame from base 1. The germline V gene yields LGHNA for CDR1 and YSLEER for CDR2. This clonotype has just a few counts. It lacks a known antigen. Base qualities are not recorded, but no much larger clone differs from it by a single base. The protocol used for the library was 5' RACE. Instrument on record: Illumina HiSeq 2500. A second 7 to 11 cycle PCR used a sample-barcoded 5' primer and a J-beta primer mix. A unique molecular identifier was introduced onto each TCR beta cDNA molecule by a template-switch 5' adaptor carrying 12 random nucleotides. At least 2.5 million CDR3-containing paired-end reads were obtained from each sample. First-strand cDNA was synthesized from all RNA with the Mint cDNA synthesis kit, primed by a TRBC-specific oligonucleotide. Following uracil-DNA glycosylase treatment, a first 18-cycle PCR with universal primers M1SS and BC2_uni_R was performed on all cDNA. The paper's processing steps were these. Normalization of each sample was performed by random selection of 1 million high-quality reads, each carrying a distinct molecular identifier. Instead of being binned into consensus sequences, reads that shared molecular identifiers were thrown out. MiTCR, set to a Q25 quality threshold and the strictest error-elimination algorithm, was used for CDR3 identification, clonotype clustering and error correction. A nonparametric unseen species model with Euler transformation was used to estimate lower-bound total TCR beta diversity. The public reads were reanalyzed by TCRdb: fastp trimming at Q25, MiXCR alignment, in-frame beta chains only. Rows with a matching CDR3 protein are joined into one entry that keeps the most common DNA and genes. TCRdb's processing, not the study's, gives the V and J calls here. In all, the sample holds 450,000 to 700,000 distinct CDR3 sequences, and 27% of those were seen once. The biggest ten clones account for around a sixth of the sample.

Overall study outcomes, separate from this receptor: Because donor CMV infection status was unknown, age-related changes in expanded clonotypes were potentially confounded. Since profiling was done on bulk unsorted PBMCs, naive and antigen-experienced compartments could not be conclusively compared. There was a strong correlation between observed TCR beta diversity and the percentage of naive T cells measured by flow cytometry. Observed TCR beta diversity per million T cells fell roughly linearly with age, and a significant reduction was already apparent by age around 39. Estimates of total diversity based on one million sequenced T cells were regarded as lower bounds and as underestimates. The long-lived group showed more naive CD4+ T cells, fewer expanded clones and increased TCR diversity than the aged group, suggesting age selection.

The roughly 37 donors, aged about 6 to 95 years, were systemically healthy Caucasian individuals from Russia. Each donor gave about 10 milliliters of peripheral blood, drawn into EDTA-treated Vacutainer tubes. Ficoll-Paque density-gradient centrifugation was used to isolate PBMCs, with at least 6.5 million obtained per sample. Total RNA was extracted from PBMCs with Trizol reagent, with at least 5.5 micrograms obtained per sample. For every donor, flow cytometry on a PBMC aliquot measured the percentage of naive CD45RAhigh/CD27high T cells. The sequenced material came from blood. This chain is built from TRBV4-3 and TRBJ2-7; the D gene remains uncertain. This TCR came from a woman aged 65 to 85 in good health. The CDR3 region has the sequence CASSSTITVLEQYF. The DNA reads TGCGCCAGCTCTTCAACGATCACAGTCCTCGAGCAGTACTTC.